This T cell receptor beta chain was obtained from a study of read filtering for tumor transcriptome and immune sequencing. The library was built from about 0.4 ug RNA with molecular barcoded adaptors for alpha/delta and beta/gamma chains. Using its own MiXCR run on the reads, TCRdb lists one record per CDR3 protein. The table lists about 50,000 distinct CDR3 sequences, 15% to 20% of them singletons. The V and J ends lost 0 bases and 4 bases respectively, with 2 bases between them. CDR3 size: 12 residues. Germline V CDR1 and CDR2: ENHRY, SYGVKD. This clonotype was observed at least ten times. Its antigen remains unknown. General study results and limits: In IR-seq, single-read clonotypes were 65% to 90% of clonotypes but 3.5% to 4% of reads. Correlation between methods rose after single-read clonotypes were removed.

Sequencing input: a population of CD138-negative cells sorted from bone marrow. The rearrangement joins TRBV10-3 to TRBJ2-3; D gene uncertain. The TCR originated in a donor aged 40 or older with multiple myeloma. For the CDR3, the DNA is TGTGCCATCAGTGAGTCGGCAGATACGCAGTATTTT. Translating gives CAISESADTQYF.